These T cell receptor beta chains were read from a single sample in a study of OX40 agonist ivuxolimab in advanced cancers. The table came from immunoSEQ multiplex PCR; TCRdb's copy has only in-frame clones and leaves some out. Of around 100,000 clones in the sample, approximately 87% are singletons; the top ten hold around 1.5%. The sample consisted of CD4+ or CD8+ T cells sorted from blood, taken in a trial of the OX40 agonist ivuxolimab. Receptors were obtained from an adult with an advanced solid tumor such as melanoma, head and neck, liver or kidney cancer. CDR3s include the opening cysteine and the closing phenylalanine or tryptophan. Clone size appears in some rows only: once, few, many, or a class for an expanded clone.

size: NA; V: TRBV4-3; length: 15; CDR3: CASSLTSGSGNEQFF
size: NA; V: TRBV29-1; length: 14; CDR3: CSALGGESTDTQYF
size: NA; V: TRBV6-1; length: 15; CDR3: CASTPDRGPYNEQFF
size: NA; V: TRBV15; length: 14; CDR3: CATSRGPGEVAQHF
size: NA; V: TRBV12-5; length: 18; CDR3: CASGLSLQTGGNTGELFF
size: NA; V: TRBV10-1; length: 13; CDR3: CASSASTRGEQYF
size: NA; V: TRBV19; length: 14; CDR3: CASSTGRATETQYF
size: NA; V: TRBV20-1; length: 11; CDR3: CSARQDREQYF
size: once; V: TRBV15; length: 15; CDR3: CATSRGGTGRETQYF
size: NA; V: TRBV11-2; length: 14; CDR3: CASSLVGFPYEQYF
size: NA; V: TRBV11-2; length: 15; CDR3: CASSLHTGSKNIQYF
size: NA; V: TRBV25-1; length: 14; CDR3: CASSEWASGGTQYF
size: NA; V: TRBV10-3; length: 13; CDR3: CAIGTGDGSPLHF
size: NA; V: TRBV5-1; length: 12; CDR3: CASSRGDYGYTF
size: NA; V: TRBV4-3; length: 15; CDR3: CASSQDRGQAYEQYF
size: NA; V: TRBV7-9; length: 15; CDR3: CASSLAGADQETQYF
size: once; V: TRBV30; length: 13; CDR3: CAWSSTALQPQHF
size: few; V: TRBV7-2; length: 13; CDR3: CASSPMGASPLHF
size: NA; V: TRBV5-4; length: 13; CDR3: CASSAGLAGAQYF
size: NA; V: TRBV6-5; length: 15; CDR3: CASSYDPGRNEKLFF